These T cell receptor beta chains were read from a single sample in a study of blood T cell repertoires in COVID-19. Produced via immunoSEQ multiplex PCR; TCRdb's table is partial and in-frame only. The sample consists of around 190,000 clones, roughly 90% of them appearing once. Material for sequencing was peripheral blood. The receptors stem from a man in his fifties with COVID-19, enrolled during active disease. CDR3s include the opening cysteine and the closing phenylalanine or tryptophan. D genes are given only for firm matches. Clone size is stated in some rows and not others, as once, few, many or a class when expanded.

CDR3aa: CAWSPGGGSFF
CDR3nt: TGTGCCTGGAGCCCCGGGGGGGGCTCGTTCTTC
j_gene: TRBJ2-1
abundance: .
v_gene: TRBV30
d_gene: TRBD2

CDR3aa: CASSGGQDGYTF
CDR3nt: TGTGCCAGCAGTGGGGGACAGGATGGCTACACCTTC
j_gene: TRBJ1-2
abundance: .
v_gene: TRBV12-3/TRBV12-4
d_gene: TRBD1

CDR3aa: CASSRQGDWGYTF
CDR3nt: TGTGCCAGCAGCCGACAGGGGGATTGGGGCTACACCTTC
j_gene: TRBJ1-2
abundance: once
v_gene: TRBV3-1/TRBV3-2
d_gene: TRBD1

CDR3aa: CASSRRDRSTDTQYF
CDR3nt: TGTGCCAGCAGTCGCCGGGACAGGAGCACAGATACGCAGTATTTT
j_gene: TRBJ2-3
abundance: .
v_gene: TRBV6-2/TRBV6-3
d_gene: TRBD1

CDR3aa: CASSIGTASMRNTEAFF
CDR3nt: TGTGCCAGTAGTATCGGGACAGCGAGTATGAGGAACACTGAAGCTTTCTTT
j_gene: TRBJ1-1
abundance: .
v_gene: TRBV19
d_gene: TRBD1

CDR3aa: CASSQSKGASSYEQYF
CDR3nt: TGCGCCAGCAGTCAATCTAAGGGGGCGTCCTCCTACGAGCAGTACTTC
j_gene: TRBJ2-7
abundance: .
v_gene: TRBV23-1
d_gene: TRBD1

CDR3aa: CATSRGTSGIYEQYF
CDR3nt: TGTGCCACCAGCCGCGGGACTAGCGGGATCTACGAGCAGTACTTC
j_gene: TRBJ2-7
abundance: .
v_gene: TRBV15
d_gene: TRBD2

CDR3aa: CASSSSPRGAWGANEQFF
CDR3nt: TGTGCCAGCAGTTCCTCGCCCCGGGGGGCTTGGGGGGCTAATGAGCAGTTCTTC
j_gene: TRBJ2-1
abundance: few
v_gene: TRBV6-2/TRBV6-3
d_gene: .

CDR3aa: CASSIVGRNHEQYF
CDR3nt: TGTGCCAGTAGTATAGTGGGGAGGAACCACGAGCAGTACTTC
j_gene: TRBJ2-7
abundance: few
v_gene: TRBV19
d_gene: .

CDR3aa: CASSVGAGVGYTF
CDR3nt: TGTGCCAGCAGTGTTGGGGCAGGGGTTGGCTACACCTTC
j_gene: TRBJ1-2
abundance: .
v_gene: TRBV2
d_gene: .

CDR3aa: CASSQGSNQPQHF
CDR3nt: TGTGCCAGCAGCCAAGGGAGTAATCAGCCCCAGCATTTT
j_gene: TRBJ1-5
abundance: few
v_gene: TRBV4-2
d_gene: .

CDR3aa: CASSNRGSTEAFF
CDR3nt: TGTGCCAGCAGTAACAGGGGAAGTACTGAAGCTTTCTTT
j_gene: TRBJ1-1
abundance: .
v_gene: TRBV12-3/TRBV12-4
d_gene: TRBD1

CDR3aa: CATAQAGFGELFF
CDR3nt: TGTGCCACCGCACAAGCGGGATTCGGGGAGCTGTTTTTT
j_gene: TRBJ2-2
abundance: .
v_gene: TRBV15
d_gene: TRBD2

CDR3aa: CASSVGSQGTSPLHF
CDR3nt: TGTGCCAGCAGCGTAGGGTCCCAGGGGACTTCACCCCTCCACTTT
j_gene: TRBJ1-6
abundance: .
v_gene: TRBV9
d_gene: .

CDR3aa: CASSSGRVNEQFF
CDR3nt: TGTGCTAGCAGCTCGGGCAGGGTCAATGAGCAGTTCTTC
j_gene: TRBJ2-1
abundance: .
v_gene: TRBV7-7
d_gene: .

CDR3aa: CATQPQGAGQPQHF
CDR3nt: TGTGCCACCCAGCCTCAGGGGGCAGGGCAGCCCCAGCATTTT
j_gene: TRBJ1-5
abundance: few
v_gene: TRBV10-3
d_gene: TRBD1

CDR3aa: CASSYGTGLGSTEAFF
CDR3nt: TGTGCCAGCAGCTATGGGACAGGCCTGGGAAGCACTGAAGCTTTCTTT
j_gene: TRBJ1-1
abundance: .
v_gene: TRBV3-1/TRBV3-2
d_gene: TRBD1

CDR3aa: CASSSGGYRADTQYF
CDR3nt: TGTGCCAGCAGCTCAGGGGGTTACAGAGCAGATACGCAGTATTTT
j_gene: TRBJ2-3
abundance: .
v_gene: TRBV7-3
d_gene: TRBD1

CDR3aa: CASSKGLGETQYF
CDR3nt: TGTGCCAGTAGTAAGGGGCTTGGAGAGACCCAGTACTTC
j_gene: TRBJ2-5
abundance: .
v_gene: TRBV19
d_gene: .

CDR3aa: CASSSGLAAYNEQFF
CDR3nt: TGCGCCAGCAGTTCGGGACTAGCGGCCTACAATGAGCAGTTCTTC
j_gene: TRBJ2-1
abundance: .
v_gene: TRBV5-1
d_gene: TRBD2

CDR3aa: CASSSEGRRGGIEQYF
CDR3nt: TGCGCCAGCAGCTCGGAGGGCCGGAGGGGGGGTATCGAGCAGTACTTC
j_gene: TRBJ2-7
abundance: once
v_gene: TRBV5-1
d_gene: .

CDR3aa: CAISDTTGFSYEQYF
CDR3nt: TGTGCCATCAGTGATACGACAGGCTTCTCCTACGAGCAGTACTTC
j_gene: TRBJ2-7
abundance: .
v_gene: TRBV10-3
d_gene: .

CDR3aa: CASSLSFGQNTDTQYF
CDR3nt: TGTGCCAGCAGCTTATCCTTTGGACAGAACACAGATACGCAGTATTTT
j_gene: TRBJ2-3
abundance: .
v_gene: TRBV7-2
d_gene: .

CDR3aa: CATTDSSYSPLHF
CDR3nt: TGTGCCACCACGGACAGTTCTTATTCACCCCTCCACTTT
j_gene: TRBJ1-6
abundance: .
v_gene: TRBV6-6
d_gene: .

CDR3aa: CASSQPDRSPDEQYF
CDR3nt: TGCGCCAGCAGCCAACCGGACAGGAGCCCAGACGAGCAGTACTTC
j_gene: TRBJ2-7
abundance: once
v_gene: TRBV4-1
d_gene: TRBD1

CDR3aa: CASSPSVNNYEQYF
CDR3nt: TGTGCCAGCTCACCATCAGTGAACAACTACGAGCAGTACTTC
j_gene: TRBJ2-7
abundance: .
v_gene: TRBV18
d_gene: .

CDR3aa: CASSPGNSGAGNTIYF
CDR3nt: TGTGCCAGCTCACCAGGGAACTCGGGGGCTGGAAACACCATATATTTT
j_gene: TRBJ1-3
abundance: .
v_gene: TRBV18
d_gene: .

CDR3aa: CAISVLAGVIEQFF
CDR3nt: TGTGCCATCAGTGTTCTAGCGGGGGTTATAGAGCAGTTCTTC
j_gene: TRBJ2-1
abundance: .
v_gene: TRBV10-3
d_gene: TRBD2

CDR3aa: CASSKQTGIDSDTQYF
CDR3nt: TGTGCCAGCAGCAAACAAACGGGAATTGATTCAGATACGCAGTATTTT
j_gene: TRBJ2-3
abundance: .
v_gene: TRBV21-1
d_gene: .

CDR3aa: CASSLGARNTGELFF
CDR3nt: TGTGCCAGCAGCTTGGGGGCGAGAAACACCGGGGAGCTGTTTTTT
j_gene: TRBJ2-2
abundance: once
v_gene: TRBV6-5
d_gene: .

CDR3aa: CASSATGMATQETQYF
CDR3nt: TGTGCCAGCTCAGCAACAGGGATGGCTACCCAAGAGACCCAGTACTTC
j_gene: TRBJ2-5
abundance: once
v_gene: TRBV18
d_gene: .

CDR3aa: CAWSRGRDTEAFF
CDR3nt: TGTGCCTGGAGCCGGGGTCGGGACACTGAAGCTTTCTTT
j_gene: TRBJ1-1
abundance: .
v_gene: TRBV30
d_gene: .

CDR3aa: CASFGLAGVFGTDTQYF
CDR3nt: TGTGCCAGCTTTGGACTAGCGGGAGTATTCGGCACAGATACGCAGTATTTT
j_gene: TRBJ2-3
abundance: .
v_gene: TRBV27
d_gene: TRBD2

CDR3aa: CASSDAGVFTEAFF
CDR3nt: TGTGCCAGCAGTGACGCAGGGGTATTCACTGAAGCTTTCTTT
j_gene: TRBJ1-1
abundance: .
v_gene: TRBV2
d_gene: .

CDR3aa: CASSHARTGVDSPLHF
CDR3nt: TGTGCCAGCAGCCATGCGCGGACAGGGGTTGATTCACCCCTCCACTTT
j_gene: TRBJ1-6
abundance: .
v_gene: TRBV7-3
d_gene: TRBD1